This passage covers 19 T cell receptor beta chains from one sample sequenced in a study of cytomegalovirus exposure and HLA in healthy donors. Primers included in the PCR were 60 Vbeta and 13 Jbeta primers. Produced via immunoSEQ multiplex PCR; TCRdb's table is partial and in-frame only. The sample comprises around 140,000 clones, 65% to 85% of which are singletons, and around 2.4% rests with the top ten. The sample comprised PBMCs. Receptors were obtained from a male donor in good health and CMV-seronegative.

The chain has TRBV5-6 and TRBJ2-1, with TRBD2 identical over 9 bases. The J segment lost 12 bases and the V segment lost 3 bases, leaving 4 bases of the junction unmatched. CDR1 and CDR2 from the germline V gene are SGHDT and YYEEEE. The CDR3 is 12 residues long. The CDR3 sequence is CASSSAGGPQFF. The CDR3 bases are TGTGCCAGCAGCTCGGCGGGAGGGCCGCAGTTCTTC.

The chain is built from TRBV7-2 and TRBJ2-7; D may be TRBD2 (5 bases). This CDR3 spans 16 amino acids. Germline V lookup: CDR1 SGHTA, CDR2 FQGNSA. Deletions cut 5 bases from V and 0 bases from J, with 17 bases between. This CDR3 is CASSPITRAYSYEQYF. The CDR3 DNA follows: TGTGCCAGCAGCCCGATAACTAGGGCGTACTCCTACGAGCAGTACTTC. Supplemented by reference TRBV7-2 and TRBJ2-7, the full variable domain reads GAGVSQSPSNKVTEKGKDVELRCDPISGHTALYWYRQSLGQGLEFLIYFQGNSAPDKSGLPSDRFSAERTGGSVSTLTIQRTQQEDSAVYLCASSPITRAYSYEQYFGPGTRLTVT.

The rearrangement uses TRBV19 and TRBJ2-2, with D possibly matching TRBD1 (6 bases). The CDR3 loop spans 13 amino acids. V lost 5 bases and J lost 3, with 7 bases in between. Per germline, CDR1 LNHDA and CDR2 SQIVND (reference sequence). The CDR3 coding sequence is TGTGCCAGTAGTCGGACAGACACCGGGGAGCTGTTTTTT. Encoded protein: CASSRTDTGELFF.

A word on this clone: An end of the junction differs from the germline gene, which may be a read error. The chain joins TRBV5-1 to TRBJ2-7, with D uncertain. The CDR3 has 13 residues. Germline assignment: CDR1 SGHRS and CDR2 YFSETQ. CDR3 region: CASSSTIPYGQYF. CDR3 nucleotide sequence: TGCGCCAGCAGCTCTACTATTCCCTACGGGCAGTACTTC. The full variable domain, in which reference TRBV5-1 and TRBJ2-7 provide the parts outside the CDR3, is KAGVTQTPRYLIKTRGQQVTLSCSPISGHRSVSWYQQTPGQGLQFLFEYFSETQRNKGNFPGRFSGRQFSNSRSEMNVSTLELGDSALYLCASSSTIPYGQYFGPGTRLTVT.

The gene calls are TRBV4-3 and TRBJ2-7; 9 nucleotides line up with TRBD2. The CDR3 is 18 amino acids. Trimming cost V 0 bases and J 1 base; bases outside gene matches: 10. Germline V CDR1 and CDR2: LGHNA, YSLEER. The CDR3 DNA sequence: TGCGCCAGCAGCCAAGAATCCAAGGCGGGAGGGCCGTCCTACGAGCAGTACTTC. This encodes CASSQESKAGGPSYEQYF.

V usage is TRBV27 and J usage is TRBJ2-7; D is possibly TRBD1 (6 bases). Per the germline V gene, CDR1 is MNHEY and CDR2 is SMNVEV (reference sequence). Trimming took 5 bases from V and 2 from J, leaving 16 bases between them. The CDR3 contains 15 residues. The CDR3 sequence is CASSHIDRTAYEQYF. The CDR3 region has the DNA TGTGCCAGCAGTCACATCGACAGGACCGCCTACGAGCAGTACTTC.

The chain combines TRBV4-1 with TRBJ2-3; possibly TRBD2 for D (5 bases). V was clipped by 4 bases and J by 3 bases, with 14 bases between them. The CDR3 runs to 15 residues. Germline values: CDR1 MGHRA, CDR2 YSYEKL. CDR3 sequence reads: CASSLSVERTDTQYF. The CDR3 nucleotides are TGCGCCAGCAGCCTTAGCGTGGAGAGGACAGATACGCAGTATTTT.

The chain uses TRBV5-6 and TRBJ1-2; possibly TRBD1 for D (5 bases). Germline CDR1 is SGHDT and CDR2 is YYEEEE. The V gene lost 1 base and the J gene lost 7 bases, with 14 bases spanning the gap. CDR3 length: 14 amino acids. The CDR3 region is CASSLFRRGGGYTF. CDR3 sequence (DNA): TGTGCCAGCAGCTTGTTTAGGAGGGGAGGTGGCTACACCTTC. Supplemented by reference TRBV5-6 and TRBJ1-2, the full variable domain reads DAGVTQSPTHLIKTRGQQVTLRCSPKSGHDTVSWYQQALGQGPQFIFQYYEEEERQRGNFPDRFSGHQFPNYSSELNVNALLLGDSALYLCASSLFRRGGGYTFGSGTRLTVV.

The chain is built from TRBV13 and TRBJ2-1, with TRBD2 matching 8 bases. With V trimmed by 1 base and J by 7 bases, 12 bases remained unmatched. From germline, CDR1 is PRHDT and CDR2 FYEKMQ (reference sequence). This CDR3 spans 17 amino acids. CDR3 in DNA: TGTGCCAGCAGCTTAGAACAGCAGCGGGAGTTCTGTAATGAGCAGTTCTTC. Translating it yields CASSLEQQREFCNEQFF.

V is TRBV21-1 and J is TRBJ2-5; the table assigns TRBD1, which was not confirmed against the DNA. TRBV21-1 represents a pseudogene. This CDR3 contains 16 residues. In DNA form, the CDR3 reads TGTGCCAGCAGCATAGACGGACAGACCACCCAAGAGACCCAGTACTTC. This translates into CASSIDGQTTQETQYF.

The chain combines TRBV19 with TRBJ2-5, with TRBD2 as a possible D gene (5 bases). The V and J ends lost 0 bases and 4 bases respectively, with 12 bases between them. Germline CDR1 LNHDA, CDR2 SQIVND (reference sequence). The CDR3 has 15 amino acids. The CDR3 bases are TGTGCCAGTAGTATAGATCGGCTAGCAGGAGAGACCCAGTACTTC. This encodes CASSIDRLAGETQYF.

This chain links TRBV7-6 with TRBJ2-7; 7 bases match TRBD2. CDR1 and CDR2 from the germline V gene are SGHVS and FNYEAQ. The junction had 6 bases not matched to a gene; V was cut back by 1 base and J by 3 bases. This CDR3 has 15 residues. CDR3 residues: CASSLGGGSFYEQYF. In DNA form, the CDR3 reads TGTGCCAGCAGCTTAGGGGGGGGGTCCTTCTACGAGCAGTACTTC.

In its sample, this clone was seen once. The chain has TRBV6-6 and TRBJ2-1, with D perhaps matching TRBD2 (6 bases). V lost 8 bases to trimming and J lost 1 base, with 18 bases between them. There are 16 residues in the CDR3. The germline CDR1 and CDR2 sequences are MNHNY and SVGAGI (reference sequence). CDR3 amino acids: CASGSSVAESYNEQFF. The CDR3 DNA follows: TGTGCCAGCGGATCTAGCGTCGCAGAGTCCTACAATGAGCAGTTCTTC.

CDR3 in DNA: TGCGCCAGCAGCTCAGGACTAGCCTACAATGAGCAGTTCTTC. It translates to CASSSGLAYNEQFF. V usage is TRBV5-1 and J usage is TRBJ2-1; 7 nucleotides align to TRBD2. Germline CDR1 reads SGHRS; CDR2 reads YFSETQ. V was pared by 3 bases and J by 2 bases, with 2 bases of the junction left unmatched. CDR3 size: 14 residues.

J is TRBJ1-2 and V is TRBV21-1. TRBV21-1 is labeled a pseudogene. The CDR3 extends over 20 amino acids. CDR3: CASSPRAGDERPLANYGYTF. For the CDR3, the DNA is TGTGCCAGCAGCCCCCGAGCGGGGGATGAGAGGCCCCTAGCTAACTATGGCTACACCTTC.

DNA for the CDR3: TGTGCCAGCAGCTTCGTGAGTGAGGGCTACACCTTC. It translates to CASSFVSEGYTF. The chain uses TRBV7-9 and TRBJ1-2; D remains unclear. The germline CDR1 and CDR2 sequences are SEHNR and FQNEAQ (reference sequence). CDR3 length: 12 residues. V lost 3 bases and J lost 8, with 10 bases in between.

The V call is TRBV9, the J call TRBJ2-2; D not certain. The CDR3 runs 13 residues. V lost 4 bases and J 6 bases, leaving 10 bases between the germline ends. Germline V gives CDR1 SGDLS, CDR2 YYNGEE. The CDR3 bases are TGTGCCAGCAGCATGAGAGAATCCGGGGAGCTGTTTTTT. Protein product: CASSMRESGELFF.

The genes are TRBV7-9 and TRBJ1-3; 8 bases align to TRBD1. The CDR3 extends over 17 amino acids. The trim removed 5 bases at V and 4 bases at J, leaving 13 bases unmatched. Germline lookup yields CDR1 SEHNR and CDR2 FQNEAQ (reference sequence). Written as DNA, the CDR3 is TGTGCCAGCAGCCGGGGACTCCAGGGGGCGCCGGGAAACACCATATATTTT. Its protein product is CASSRGLQGAPGNTIYF.

A few counts support this clone. This chain connects TRBV2 to TRBJ2-5; TRBD2 is a possible D gene (5 bases). Germline CDR1 is SNHLY and CDR2 is FYNNEI. Between the trimmed V and J ends, which lost 6 bases and 4 bases, there was a span of 15 bases. The CDR3 is 14 residues long. Written as DNA, the CDR3 is TGTGCCAGCAGGAGGGCAGCCTTGGGAGAGACCCAGTACTTC. It translates to CASRRAALGETQYF. Variable domain in full (rest from reference TRBV2 and TRBJ2-5): EPEVTQTPSHQVTQMGQEVILRCVPISNHLYFYWYRQILGQKVEFLVSFYNNEISEKSEIFDDQFSVERPDGSNFTLKIRSTKLEDSAMYFCASRRAALGETQYFGPGTRLLVL.